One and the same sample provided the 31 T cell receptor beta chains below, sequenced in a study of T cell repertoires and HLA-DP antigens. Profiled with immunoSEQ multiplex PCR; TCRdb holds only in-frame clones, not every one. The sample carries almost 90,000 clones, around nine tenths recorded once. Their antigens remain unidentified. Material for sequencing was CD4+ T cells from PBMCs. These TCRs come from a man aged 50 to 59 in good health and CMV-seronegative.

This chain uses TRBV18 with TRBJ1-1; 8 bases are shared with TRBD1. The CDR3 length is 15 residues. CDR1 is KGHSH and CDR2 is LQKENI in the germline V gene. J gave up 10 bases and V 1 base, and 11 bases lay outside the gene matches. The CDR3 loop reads CASSPLTTGAGGAFF. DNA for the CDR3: TGTGCCAGCTCACCACTAACGACAGGGGCCGGTGGAGCTTTCTTT. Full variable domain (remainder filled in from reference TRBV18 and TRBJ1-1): NAGVMQNPRHLVRRRGQEARLRCSPMKGHSHVYWYRQLPEEGLKFMVYLQKENIIDESGMPKERFSAEFPKEGPSILRIQQVVRGDSAAYFCASSPLTTGAGGAFFGQGTRLTVV.

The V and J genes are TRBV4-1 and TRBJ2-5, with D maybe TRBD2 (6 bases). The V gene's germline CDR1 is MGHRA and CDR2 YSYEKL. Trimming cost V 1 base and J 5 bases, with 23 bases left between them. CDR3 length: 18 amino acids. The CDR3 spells CASSQAYGGHHESETQYF. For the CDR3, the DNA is TGCGCCAGCAGCCAAGCATACGGAGGGCATCATGAATCGGAGACCCAGTACTTC.

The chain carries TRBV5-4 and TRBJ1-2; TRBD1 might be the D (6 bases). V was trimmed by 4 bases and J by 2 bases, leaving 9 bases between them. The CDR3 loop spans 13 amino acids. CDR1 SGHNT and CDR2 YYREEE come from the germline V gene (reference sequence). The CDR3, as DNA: TGTGCCAGCAGCAACCAGGGGAACTATGGCTACACCTTC. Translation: CASSNQGNYGYTF. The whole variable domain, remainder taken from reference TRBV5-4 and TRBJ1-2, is ETGVTQSPTHLIKTRGQQVTLRCSSQSGHNTVSWYQQALGQGPQFIFQYYREEENGRGNFPPRFSGLQFPNYSSELNVNALELDDSALYLCASSNQGNYGYTFGSGTRLTVV.

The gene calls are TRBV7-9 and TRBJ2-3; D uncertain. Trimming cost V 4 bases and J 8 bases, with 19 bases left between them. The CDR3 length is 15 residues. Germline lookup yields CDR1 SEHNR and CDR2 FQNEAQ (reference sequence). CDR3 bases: TGTGCCAGCAGCTCGACGACGGAGCCTAGGGTTACGCAGTATTTT. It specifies CASSSTTEPRVTQYF.

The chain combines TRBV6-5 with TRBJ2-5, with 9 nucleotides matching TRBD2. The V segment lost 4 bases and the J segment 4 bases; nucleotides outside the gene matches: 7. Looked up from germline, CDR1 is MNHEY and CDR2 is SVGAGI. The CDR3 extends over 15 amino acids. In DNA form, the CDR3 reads TGTGCCAGCAGTTCCCCTTTACTAGCGGGAGAGACCCAGTACTTC. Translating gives CASSSPLLAGETQYF.

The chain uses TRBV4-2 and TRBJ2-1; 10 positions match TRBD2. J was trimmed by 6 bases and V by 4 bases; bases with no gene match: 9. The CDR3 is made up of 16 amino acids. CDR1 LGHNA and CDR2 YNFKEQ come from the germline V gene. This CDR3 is CASSPEGSGGANEQFF. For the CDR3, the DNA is TGTGCCAGCAGCCCCGAGGGCAGCGGGGGGGCCAATGAGCAGTTCTTC.

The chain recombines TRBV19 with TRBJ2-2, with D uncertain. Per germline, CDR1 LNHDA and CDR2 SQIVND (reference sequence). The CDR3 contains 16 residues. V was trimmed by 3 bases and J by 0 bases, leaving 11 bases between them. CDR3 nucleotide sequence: TGTGCCAGTAGTATTAAGTTATTCGCGAACACCGGGGAGCTGTTTTTT. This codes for CASSIKLFANTGELFF.

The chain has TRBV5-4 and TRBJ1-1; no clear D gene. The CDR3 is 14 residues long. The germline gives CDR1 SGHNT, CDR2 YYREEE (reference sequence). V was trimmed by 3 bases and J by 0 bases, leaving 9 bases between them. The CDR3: CASSSPKLNTEAFF. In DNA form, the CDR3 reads TGTGCCAGCAGCTCCCCAAAGTTGAACACTGAAGCTTTCTTT.

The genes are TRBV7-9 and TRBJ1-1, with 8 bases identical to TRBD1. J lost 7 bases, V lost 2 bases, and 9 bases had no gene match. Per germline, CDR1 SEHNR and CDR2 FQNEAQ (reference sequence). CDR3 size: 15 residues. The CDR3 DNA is TGTGCCAGCAGCTTACATGGGCAGGGGGCCAATGAAGCTTTCTTT. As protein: CASSLHGQGANEAFF.

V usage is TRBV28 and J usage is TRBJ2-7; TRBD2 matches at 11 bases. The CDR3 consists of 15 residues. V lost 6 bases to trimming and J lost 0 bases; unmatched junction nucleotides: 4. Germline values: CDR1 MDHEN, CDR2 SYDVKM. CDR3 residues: CASSSTSGASYEQYF. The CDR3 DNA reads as TGTGCCAGCAGCTCGACTAGCGGGGCCTCCTACGAGCAGTACTTC.

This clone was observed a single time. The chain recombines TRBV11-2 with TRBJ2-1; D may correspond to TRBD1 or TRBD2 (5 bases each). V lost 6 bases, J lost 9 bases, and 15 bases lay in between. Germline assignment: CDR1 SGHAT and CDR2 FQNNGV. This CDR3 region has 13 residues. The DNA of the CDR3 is TGTGCCAGCAGGGGACCTCGTGGGGGTGAGCAGTTCTTC. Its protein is CASRGPRGGEQFF.

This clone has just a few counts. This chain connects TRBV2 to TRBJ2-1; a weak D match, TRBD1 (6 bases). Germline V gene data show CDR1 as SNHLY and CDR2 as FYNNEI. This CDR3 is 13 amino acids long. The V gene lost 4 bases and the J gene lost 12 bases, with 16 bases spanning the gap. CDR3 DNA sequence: TGTGCCAGCAGTGTTAGGGACACTGAGGCGCAGTTCTTC. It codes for CASSVRDTEAQFF.

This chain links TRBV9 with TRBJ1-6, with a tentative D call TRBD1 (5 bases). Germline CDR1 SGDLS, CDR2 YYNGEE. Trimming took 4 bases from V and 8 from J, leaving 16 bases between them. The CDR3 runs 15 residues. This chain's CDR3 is CASSPGTGQYSPLHF. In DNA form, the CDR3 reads TGTGCCAGCAGCCCGGGAACAGGTCAATATTCACCCCTCCACTTT.

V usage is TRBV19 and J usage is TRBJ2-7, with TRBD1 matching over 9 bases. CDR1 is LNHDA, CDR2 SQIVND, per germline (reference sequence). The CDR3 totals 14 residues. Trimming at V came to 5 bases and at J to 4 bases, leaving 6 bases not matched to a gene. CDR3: CASSPGTGRYEQYF. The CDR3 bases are TGTGCCAGTAGTCCGGGGACAGGGCGATACGAGCAGTACTTC.

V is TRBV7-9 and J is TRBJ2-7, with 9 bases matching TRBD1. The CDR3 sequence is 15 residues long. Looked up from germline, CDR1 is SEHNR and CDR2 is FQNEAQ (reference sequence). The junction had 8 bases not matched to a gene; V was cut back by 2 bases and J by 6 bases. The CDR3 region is CASSLPGQGSFEQYF. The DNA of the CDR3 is TGTGCCAGCAGCTTACCGGGACAGGGTTCGTTCGAGCAGTACTTC. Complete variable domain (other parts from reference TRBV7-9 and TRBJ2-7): DTGVSQNPRHKITKRGQNVTFRCDPISEHNRLYWYRQTLGQGPEFLTYFQNEAQLEKSRLLSDRFSAERPKGSFSTLEIQRTEQGDSAMYLCASSLPGQGSFEQYFGPGTRLTVT.

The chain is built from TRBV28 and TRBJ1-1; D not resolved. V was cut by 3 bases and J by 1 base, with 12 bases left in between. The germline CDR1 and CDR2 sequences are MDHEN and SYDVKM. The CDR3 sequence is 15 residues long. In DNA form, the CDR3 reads TGTGCCAGCAGTTTTTCGGGATCCCCGAACACTGAAGCTTTCTTT. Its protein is CASSFSGSPNTEAFF.

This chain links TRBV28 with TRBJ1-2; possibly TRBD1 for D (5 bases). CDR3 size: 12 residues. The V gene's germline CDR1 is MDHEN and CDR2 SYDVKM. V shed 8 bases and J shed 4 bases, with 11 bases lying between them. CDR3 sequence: CASGPRVYGYTF. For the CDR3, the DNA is TGTGCCAGCGGTCCCAGGGTCTATGGCTACACCTTC.

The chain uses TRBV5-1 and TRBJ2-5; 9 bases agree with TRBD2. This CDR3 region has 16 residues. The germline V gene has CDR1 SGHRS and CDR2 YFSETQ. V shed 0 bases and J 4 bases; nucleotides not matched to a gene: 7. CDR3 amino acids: CASSLAGSGSRETQYF. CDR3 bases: TGCGCCAGCAGCTTGGCTGGTAGCGGGAGTCGAGAGACCCAGTACTTC. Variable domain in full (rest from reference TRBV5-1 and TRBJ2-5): KAGVTQTPRYLIKTRGQQVTLSCSPISGHRSVSWYQQTPGQGLQFLFEYFSETQRNKGNFPGRFSGRQFSNSRSEMNVSTLELGDSALYLCASSLAGSGSRETQYFGPGTRLLVL.

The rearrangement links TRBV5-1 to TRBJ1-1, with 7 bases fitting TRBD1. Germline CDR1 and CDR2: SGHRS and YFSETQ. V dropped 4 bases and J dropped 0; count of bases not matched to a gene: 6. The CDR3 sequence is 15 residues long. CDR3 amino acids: CASSPQQGLNTEAFF. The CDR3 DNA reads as TGCGCCAGCAGCCCCCAACAGGGGCTGAACACTGAAGCTTTCTTT.

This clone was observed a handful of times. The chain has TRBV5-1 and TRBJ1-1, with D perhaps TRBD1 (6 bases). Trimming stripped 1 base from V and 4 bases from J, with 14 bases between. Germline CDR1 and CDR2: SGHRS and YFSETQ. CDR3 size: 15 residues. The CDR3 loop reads CASSLSPPDSTEAFF. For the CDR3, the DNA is TGCGCCAGCAGCTTGAGCCCGCCGGACAGCACTGAAGCTTTCTTT.

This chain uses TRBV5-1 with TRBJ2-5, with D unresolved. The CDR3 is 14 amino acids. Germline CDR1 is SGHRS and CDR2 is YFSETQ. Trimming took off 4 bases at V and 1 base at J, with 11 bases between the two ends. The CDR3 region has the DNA TGCGCCAGCAGCGGACCGGGTTCCCAAGAGACCCAGTACTTC. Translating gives CASSGPGSQETQYF.

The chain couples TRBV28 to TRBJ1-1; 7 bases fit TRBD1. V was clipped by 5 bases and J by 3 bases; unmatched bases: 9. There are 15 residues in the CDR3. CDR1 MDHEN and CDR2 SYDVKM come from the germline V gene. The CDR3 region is CASSGADRDYTEAFF. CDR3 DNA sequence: TGTGCCAGCAGTGGGGCCGACAGGGACTACACTGAAGCTTTCTTT.

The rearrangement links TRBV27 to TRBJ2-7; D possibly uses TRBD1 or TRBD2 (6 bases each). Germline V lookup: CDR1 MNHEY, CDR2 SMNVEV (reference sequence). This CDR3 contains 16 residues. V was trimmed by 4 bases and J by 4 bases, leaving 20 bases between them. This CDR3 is CASSYGGGLVQYEQYF. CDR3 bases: TGTGCCAGCAGTTACGGGGGCGGTCTCGTGCAGTACGAGCAGTACTTC.

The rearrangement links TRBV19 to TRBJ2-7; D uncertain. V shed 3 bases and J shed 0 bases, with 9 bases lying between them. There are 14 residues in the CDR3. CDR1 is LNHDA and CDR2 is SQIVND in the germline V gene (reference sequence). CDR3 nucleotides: TGTGCCAGTAGTATCAACAAGAGCTCCTACGAGCAGTACTTC. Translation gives CASSINKSSYEQYF.

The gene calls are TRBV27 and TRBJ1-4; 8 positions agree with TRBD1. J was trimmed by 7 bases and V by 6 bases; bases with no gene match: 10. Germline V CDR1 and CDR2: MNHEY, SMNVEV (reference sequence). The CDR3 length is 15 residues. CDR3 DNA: TGTGCCAGCAGACGATACGACAGGGGAGCTGAAAAACTGTTTTTT. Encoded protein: CASRRYDRGAEKLFF.

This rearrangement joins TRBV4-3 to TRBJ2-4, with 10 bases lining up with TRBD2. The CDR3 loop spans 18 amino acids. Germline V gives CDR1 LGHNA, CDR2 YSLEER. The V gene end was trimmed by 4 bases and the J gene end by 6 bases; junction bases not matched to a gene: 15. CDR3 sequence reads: CASSPDGAGGSAGNIQYF. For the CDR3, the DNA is TGCGCCAGCAGCCCCGACGGAGCGGGGGGGTCTGCCGGAAACATTCAGTACTTC.

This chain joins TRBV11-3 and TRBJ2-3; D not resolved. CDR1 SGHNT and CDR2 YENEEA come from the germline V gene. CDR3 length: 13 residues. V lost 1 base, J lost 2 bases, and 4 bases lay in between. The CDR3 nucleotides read TGTGCCAGCAGCTTAGGACCCACAGATACGCAGTATTTT. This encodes CASSLGPTDTQYF.

For the CDR3, the DNA is TGTGCCAGCAGCTTAGCAGGCTCGGACTATGGCTACACCTTC. Amino acid sequence: CASSLAGSDYGYTF. The chain is built from TRBV7-8 and TRBJ1-2; D is undetermined. This CDR3 has 14 amino acids. V lost 0 bases to trimming and J lost 3 bases, with 8 bases between them. Germline V gene sequence: CDR1 SGHVS, CDR2 FQNEAQ.

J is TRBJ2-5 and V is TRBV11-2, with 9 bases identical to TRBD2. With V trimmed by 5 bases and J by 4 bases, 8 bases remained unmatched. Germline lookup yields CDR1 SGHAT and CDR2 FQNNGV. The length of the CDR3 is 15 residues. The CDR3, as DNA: TGTGCCAGCAGCCCCCCTAGCGGGATTGGAGAGACCCAGTACTTC. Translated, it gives CASSPPSGIGETQYF.

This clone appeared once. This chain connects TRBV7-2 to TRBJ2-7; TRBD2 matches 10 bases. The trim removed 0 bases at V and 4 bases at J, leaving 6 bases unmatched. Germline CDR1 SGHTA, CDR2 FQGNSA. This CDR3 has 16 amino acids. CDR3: CASSLALAGVGYEQYF. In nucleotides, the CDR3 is TGTGCCAGCAGCTTAGCGCTAGCGGGAGTAGGTTACGAGCAGTACTTC.

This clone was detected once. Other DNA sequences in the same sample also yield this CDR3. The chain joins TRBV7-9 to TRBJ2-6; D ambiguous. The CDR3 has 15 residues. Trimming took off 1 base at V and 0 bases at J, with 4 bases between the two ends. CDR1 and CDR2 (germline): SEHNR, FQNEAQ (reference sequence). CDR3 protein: CASSLGSSGANVLTF. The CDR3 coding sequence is TGTGCCAGCAGCTTAGGGAGCTCTGGGGCCAACGTCCTGACTTTC. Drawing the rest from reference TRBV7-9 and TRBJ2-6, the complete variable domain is DTGVSQNPRHKITKRGQNVTFRCDPISEHNRLYWYRQTLGQGPEFLTYFQNEAQLEKSRLLSDRFSAERPKGSFSTLEIQRTEQGDSAMYLCASSLGSSGANVLTFGAGSRLTVL.